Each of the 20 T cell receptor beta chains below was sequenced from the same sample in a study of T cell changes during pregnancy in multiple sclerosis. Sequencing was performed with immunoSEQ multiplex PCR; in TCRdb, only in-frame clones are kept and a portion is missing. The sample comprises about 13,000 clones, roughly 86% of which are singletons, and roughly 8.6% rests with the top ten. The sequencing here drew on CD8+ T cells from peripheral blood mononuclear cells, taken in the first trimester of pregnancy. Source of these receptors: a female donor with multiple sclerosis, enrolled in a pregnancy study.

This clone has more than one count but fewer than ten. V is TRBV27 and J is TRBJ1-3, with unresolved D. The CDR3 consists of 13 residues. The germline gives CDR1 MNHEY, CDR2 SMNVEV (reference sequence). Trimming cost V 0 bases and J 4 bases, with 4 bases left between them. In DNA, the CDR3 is TGTGCCAGCAGTTTATCCCAAGGAAACACCATATATTTT. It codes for CASSLSQGNTIYF.

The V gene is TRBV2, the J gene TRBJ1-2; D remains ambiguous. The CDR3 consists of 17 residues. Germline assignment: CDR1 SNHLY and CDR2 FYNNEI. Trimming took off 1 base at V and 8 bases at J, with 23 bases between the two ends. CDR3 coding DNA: TGTGCCAGCAGTGAAGGGAACAAGGACCCCCTAGCTGGGGGCTACACCTTC. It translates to CASSEGNKDPLAGGYTF.

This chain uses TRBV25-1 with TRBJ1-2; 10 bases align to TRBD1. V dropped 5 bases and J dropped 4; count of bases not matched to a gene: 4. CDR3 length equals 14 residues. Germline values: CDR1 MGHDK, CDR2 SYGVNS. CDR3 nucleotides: TGTGCCAGCAGTACGACAGGGGGCGGCTATGGCTACACCTTC. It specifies CASSTTGGGYGYTF.

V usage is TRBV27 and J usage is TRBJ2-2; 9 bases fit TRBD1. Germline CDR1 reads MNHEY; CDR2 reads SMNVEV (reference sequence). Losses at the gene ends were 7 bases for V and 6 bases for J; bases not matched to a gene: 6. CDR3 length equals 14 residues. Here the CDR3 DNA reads TGTGCCAGCACCACGACAGGGGGTCCCGGGGAGCTGTTTTTT. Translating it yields CASTTTGGPGELFF.

The CDR3 loop reads CASSLNGGQPTYEQYF. The CDR3, as DNA: TGTGCCAGCAGCCTTAACGGGGGACAGCCTACCTACGAGCAGTACTTC. The rearrangement links TRBV7-8 to TRBJ2-7, with a tentative D call TRBD1 (7 bases). This CDR3 has 16 amino acids. Germline loops: CDR1 SGHVS, CDR2 FQNEAQ. Trimming stripped 5 bases from V and 2 bases from J, with 19 bases between.

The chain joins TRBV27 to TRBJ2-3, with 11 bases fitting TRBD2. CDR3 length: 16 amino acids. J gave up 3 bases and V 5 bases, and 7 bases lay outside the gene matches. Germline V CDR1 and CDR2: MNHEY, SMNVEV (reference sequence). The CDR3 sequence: CASSLPSSGGTDTQYF. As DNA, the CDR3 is TGTGCCAGCAGTCTCCCCTCTAGCGGGGGGACAGATACGCAGTATTTT.

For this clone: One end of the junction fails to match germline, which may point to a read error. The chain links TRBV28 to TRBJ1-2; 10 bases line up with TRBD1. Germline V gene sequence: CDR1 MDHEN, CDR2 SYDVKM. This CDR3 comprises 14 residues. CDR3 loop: CASSDRGRFYGHTF. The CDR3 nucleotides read TGTGCCAGCAGTGACAGGGGGCGATTCTATGGCCACACCTTC.

In DNA form, the CDR3 reads TGTGCCAGCTCACCACCGGAGACCACCCGCACAGATACGCAGTATTTT. Translation: CASSPPETTRTDTQYF. The chain has TRBV18 and TRBJ2-3, with unresolved D. Trimming cost V 0 bases and J 1 base, with 11 bases left between them. CDR1 and CDR2 (germline): KGHSH, LQKENI. The CDR3 totals 16 residues.

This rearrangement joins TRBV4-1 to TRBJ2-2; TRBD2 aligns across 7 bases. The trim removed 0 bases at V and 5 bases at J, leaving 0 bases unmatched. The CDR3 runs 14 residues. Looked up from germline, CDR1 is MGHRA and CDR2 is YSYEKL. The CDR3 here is CASSQEGGTGELFF. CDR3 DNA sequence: TGCGCCAGCAGCCAAGAGGGGGGGACCGGGGAGCTGTTTTTT.

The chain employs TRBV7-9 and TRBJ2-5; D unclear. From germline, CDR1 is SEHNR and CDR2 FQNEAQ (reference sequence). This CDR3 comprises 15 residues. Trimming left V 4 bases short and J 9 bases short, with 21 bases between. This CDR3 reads CASSSRLHSYPPQYF. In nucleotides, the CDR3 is TGTGCCAGCAGCTCGCGACTCCACTCTTACCCACCCCAGTACTTC.

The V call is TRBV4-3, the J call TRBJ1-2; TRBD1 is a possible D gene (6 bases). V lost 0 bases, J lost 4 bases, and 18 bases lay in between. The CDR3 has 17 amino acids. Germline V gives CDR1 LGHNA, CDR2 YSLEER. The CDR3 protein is CASSQEWHRAILYGYTF. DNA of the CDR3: TGCGCCAGCAGCCAAGAGTGGCACAGGGCAATTCTCTATGGCTACACCTTC.

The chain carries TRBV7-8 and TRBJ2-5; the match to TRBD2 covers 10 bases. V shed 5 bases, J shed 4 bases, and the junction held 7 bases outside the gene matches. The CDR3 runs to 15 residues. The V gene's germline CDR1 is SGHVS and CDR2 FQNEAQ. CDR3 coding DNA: TGTGCCAGCAGCCCCGGACTAGCGGTGGGAGAGACCCAGTACTTC. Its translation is CASSPGLAVGETQYF.

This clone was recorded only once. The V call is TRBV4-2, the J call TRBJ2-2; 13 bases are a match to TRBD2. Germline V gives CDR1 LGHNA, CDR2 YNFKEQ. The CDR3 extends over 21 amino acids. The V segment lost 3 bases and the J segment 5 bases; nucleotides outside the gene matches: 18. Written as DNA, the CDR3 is TGTGCCAGCAGCCACCTTAGGACCCTCACTAGCGGGGGGGTATATACCGGGGAGCTGTTTTTT. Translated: CASSHLRTLTSGGVYTGELFF.

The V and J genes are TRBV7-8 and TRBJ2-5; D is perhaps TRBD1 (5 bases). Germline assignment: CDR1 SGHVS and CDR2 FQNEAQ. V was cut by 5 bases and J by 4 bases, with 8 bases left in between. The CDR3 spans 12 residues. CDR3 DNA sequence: TGTGCCAGCAGCCCTGGGGCAGAGACCCAGTACTTC. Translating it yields CASSPGAETQYF.

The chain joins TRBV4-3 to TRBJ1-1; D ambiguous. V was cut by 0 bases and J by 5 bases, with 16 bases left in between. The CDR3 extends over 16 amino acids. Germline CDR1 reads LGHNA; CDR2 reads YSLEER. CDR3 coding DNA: TGCGCCAGCAGCCAAGATTTTGAGACACTTCAGACTGAAGCTTTCTTT. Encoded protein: CASSQDFETLQTEAFF.

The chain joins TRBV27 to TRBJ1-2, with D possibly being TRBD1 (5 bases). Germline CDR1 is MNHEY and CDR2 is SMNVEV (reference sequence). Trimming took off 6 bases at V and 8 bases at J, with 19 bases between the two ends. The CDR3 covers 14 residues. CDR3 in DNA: TGTGCCAGCAGCCCCCGGGGGGTCCTCTTGGGCTACACCTTC. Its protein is CASSPRGVLLGYTF.

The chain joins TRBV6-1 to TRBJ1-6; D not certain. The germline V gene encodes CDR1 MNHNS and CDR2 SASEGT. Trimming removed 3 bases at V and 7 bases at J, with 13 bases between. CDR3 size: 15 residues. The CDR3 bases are TGTGCCAGCAGTGAGTCACCGGGTGACAATTCACCCCTCCACTTT. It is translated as CASSESPGDNSPLHF.

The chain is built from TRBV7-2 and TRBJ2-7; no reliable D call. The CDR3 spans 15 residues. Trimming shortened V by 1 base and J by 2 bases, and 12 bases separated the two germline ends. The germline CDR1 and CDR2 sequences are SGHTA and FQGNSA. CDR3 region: CASSLGAHLPYEQYF. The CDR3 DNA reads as TGTGCCAGCAGCTTAGGGGCCCATCTCCCCTACGAGCAGTACTTC. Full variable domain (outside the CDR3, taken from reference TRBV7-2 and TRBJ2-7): GAGVSQSPSNKVTEKGKDVELRCDPISGHTALYWYRQSLGQGLEFLIYFQGNSAPDKSGLPSDRFSAERTGGSVSTLTIQRTQQEDSAVYLCASSLGAHLPYEQYFGPGTRLTVT.

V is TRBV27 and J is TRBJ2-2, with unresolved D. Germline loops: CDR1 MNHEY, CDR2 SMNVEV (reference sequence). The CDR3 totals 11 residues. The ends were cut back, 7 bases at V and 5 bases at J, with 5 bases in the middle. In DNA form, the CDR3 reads TGTGCCAGCACGGGTACCGGGGAGCTGTTTTTT. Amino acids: CASTGTGELFF.

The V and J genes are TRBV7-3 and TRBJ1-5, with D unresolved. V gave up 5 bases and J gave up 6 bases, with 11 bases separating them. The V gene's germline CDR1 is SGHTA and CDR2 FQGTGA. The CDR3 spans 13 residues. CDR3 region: CASSDGTGQPQHF. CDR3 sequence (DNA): TGTGCCAGCAGCGACGGAACGGGTCAGCCCCAGCATTTT.